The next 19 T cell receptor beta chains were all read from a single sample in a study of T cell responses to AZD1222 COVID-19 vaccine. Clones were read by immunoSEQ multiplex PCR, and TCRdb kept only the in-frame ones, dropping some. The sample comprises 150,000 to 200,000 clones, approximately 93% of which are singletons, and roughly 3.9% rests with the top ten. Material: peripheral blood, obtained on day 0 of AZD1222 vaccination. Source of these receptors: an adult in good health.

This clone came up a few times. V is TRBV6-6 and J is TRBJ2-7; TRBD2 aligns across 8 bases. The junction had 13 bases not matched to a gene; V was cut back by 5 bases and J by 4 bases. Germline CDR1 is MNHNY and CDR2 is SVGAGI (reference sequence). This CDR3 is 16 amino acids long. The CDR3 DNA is TGTGCCAGCAGTCCGTCTGGGCGGGAGGTAAGATACGAGCAGTACTTC. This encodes CASSPSGREVRYEQYF.

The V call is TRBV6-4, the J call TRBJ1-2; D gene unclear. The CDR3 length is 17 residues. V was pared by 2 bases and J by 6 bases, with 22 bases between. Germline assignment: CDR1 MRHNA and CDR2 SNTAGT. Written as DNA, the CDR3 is TGTGCCAGCAGTGACGCTCCTCTTCCCGCTGGAGGTCATGGCTACACCTTC. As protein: CASSDAPLPAGGHGYTF.

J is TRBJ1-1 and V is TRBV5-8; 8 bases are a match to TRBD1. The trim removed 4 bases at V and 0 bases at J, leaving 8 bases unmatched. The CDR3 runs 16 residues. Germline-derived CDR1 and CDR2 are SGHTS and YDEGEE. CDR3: CASSQGTGSMNTEAFF. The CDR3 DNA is TGTGCCAGCAGCCAAGGGACAGGCTCCATGAACACTGAAGCTTTCTTT.

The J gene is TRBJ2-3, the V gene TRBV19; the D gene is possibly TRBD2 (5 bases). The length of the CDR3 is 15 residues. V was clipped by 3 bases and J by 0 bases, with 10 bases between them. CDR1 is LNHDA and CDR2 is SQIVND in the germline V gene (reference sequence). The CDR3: CASSIGLASTDTQYF. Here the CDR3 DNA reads TGTGCCAGTAGTATTGGGCTAGCTAGCACAGATACGCAGTATTTT.

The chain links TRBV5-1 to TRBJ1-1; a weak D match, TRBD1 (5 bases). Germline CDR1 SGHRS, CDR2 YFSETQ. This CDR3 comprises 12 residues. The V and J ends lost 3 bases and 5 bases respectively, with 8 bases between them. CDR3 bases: TGCGCCAGCAGCTGGGACGGGACTGAAGCTTTCTTT. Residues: CASSWDGTEAFF.

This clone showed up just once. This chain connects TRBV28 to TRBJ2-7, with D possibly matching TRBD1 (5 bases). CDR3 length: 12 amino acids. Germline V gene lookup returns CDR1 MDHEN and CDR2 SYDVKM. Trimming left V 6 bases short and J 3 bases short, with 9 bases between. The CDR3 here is CASSQTVYEQYF. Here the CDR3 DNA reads TGTGCCAGCAGCCAGACAGTCTACGAGCAGTACTTC.

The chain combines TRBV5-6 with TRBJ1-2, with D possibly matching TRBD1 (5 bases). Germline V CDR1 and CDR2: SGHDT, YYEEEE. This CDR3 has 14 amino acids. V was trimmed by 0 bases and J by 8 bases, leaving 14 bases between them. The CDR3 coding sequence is TGTGCCAGCAGCTTGGTCAGGGCTGCGGGGGGCTACACCTTC. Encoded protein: CASSLVRAAGGYTF.

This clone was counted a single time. CDR3 nucleotide sequence: TGTGCTAGTGGTAGTAAGGCGGTAGCGGGGGGGCCCGAGACCCAGTACTTC. Its translation is CASGSKAVAGGPETQYF. V gene TRBV12-5 combines with J gene TRBJ2-5; TRBD2 matches at 11 bases. This CDR3 contains 17 residues. J lost 5 bases, V lost 5 bases, and 13 bases had no gene match. The germline CDR1 and CDR2 sequences are LGHNT and FRNRAP.

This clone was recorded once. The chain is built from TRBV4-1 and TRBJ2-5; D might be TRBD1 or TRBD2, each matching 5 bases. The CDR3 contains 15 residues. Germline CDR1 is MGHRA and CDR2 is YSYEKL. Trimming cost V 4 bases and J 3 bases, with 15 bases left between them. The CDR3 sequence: CASSLLTGREETQYF. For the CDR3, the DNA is TGCGCCAGCAGCCTTCTTACGGGACGGGAAGAGACCCAGTACTTC.

The CDR3 coding sequence is TGTGCCAGCAGCCAAGCTCGGGACACTGAAGCTTTCTTT. Amino acids: CASSQARDTEAFF. The genes are TRBV3-1 (or the pseudogene TRBV3-2) and TRBJ1-1; unclear D gene. The CDR3 runs to 13 residues. Germline V lookup: CDR1 LGHDT, CDR2 YNNKEL (reference sequence). Trimming removed 1 base from V and 3 bases from J, with 6 bases in between.

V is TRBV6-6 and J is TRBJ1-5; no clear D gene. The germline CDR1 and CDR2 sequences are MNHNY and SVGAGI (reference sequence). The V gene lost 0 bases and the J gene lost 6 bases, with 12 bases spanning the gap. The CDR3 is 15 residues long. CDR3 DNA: TGTGCCAGCAGTTACTCGTGGGATCTGCCTCAGCCCCAGCATTTT. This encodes CASSYSWDLPQPQHF.

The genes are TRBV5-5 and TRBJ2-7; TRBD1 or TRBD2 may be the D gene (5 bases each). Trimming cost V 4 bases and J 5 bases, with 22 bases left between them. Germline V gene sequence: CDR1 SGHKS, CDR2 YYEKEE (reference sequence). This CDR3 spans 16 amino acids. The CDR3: CASSPGTHLERDEQYF. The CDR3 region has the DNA TGTGCCAGCAGCCCCGGGACCCACCTTGAAAGGGACGAGCAGTACTTC.

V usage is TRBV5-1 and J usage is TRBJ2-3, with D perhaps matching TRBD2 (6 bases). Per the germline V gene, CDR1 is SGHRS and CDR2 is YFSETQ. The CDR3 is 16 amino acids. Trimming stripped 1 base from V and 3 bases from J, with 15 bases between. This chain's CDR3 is CASSLLSLAGTDTQYF. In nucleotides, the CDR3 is TGCGCCAGCAGCTTGCTATCTCTGGCGGGAACAGATACGCAGTATTTT. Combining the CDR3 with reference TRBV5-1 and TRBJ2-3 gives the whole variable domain KAGVTQTPRYLIKTRGQQVTLSCSPISGHRSVSWYQQTPGQGLQFLFEYFSETQRNKGNFPGRFSGRQFSNSRSEMNVSTLELGDSALYLCASSLLSLAGTDTQYFGPGTRLTVL.

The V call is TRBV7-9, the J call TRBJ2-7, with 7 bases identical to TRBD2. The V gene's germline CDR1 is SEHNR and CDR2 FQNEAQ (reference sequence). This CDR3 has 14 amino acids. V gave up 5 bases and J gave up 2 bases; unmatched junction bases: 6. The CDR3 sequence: CASSPRAGAYEQYF. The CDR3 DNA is TGTGCCAGCAGCCCCCGGGCGGGGGCCTACGAGCAGTACTTC.

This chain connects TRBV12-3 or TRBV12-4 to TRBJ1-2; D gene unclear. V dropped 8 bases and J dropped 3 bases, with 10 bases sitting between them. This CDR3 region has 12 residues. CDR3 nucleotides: TGTGCCAGCTATAGGCCGGACTATGGCTACACCTTC. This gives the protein CASYRPDYGYTF.

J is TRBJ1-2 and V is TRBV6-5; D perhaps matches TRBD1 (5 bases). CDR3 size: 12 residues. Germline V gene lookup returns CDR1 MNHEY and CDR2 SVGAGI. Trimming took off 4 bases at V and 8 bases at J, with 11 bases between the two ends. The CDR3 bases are TGTGCCAGCAGTTCCGGGACTTCGGGCTACACCTTC. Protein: CASSSGTSGYTF.

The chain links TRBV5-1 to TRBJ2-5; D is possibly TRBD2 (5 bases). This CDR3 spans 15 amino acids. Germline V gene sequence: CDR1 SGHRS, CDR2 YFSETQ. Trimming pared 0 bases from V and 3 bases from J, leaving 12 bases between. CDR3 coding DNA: TGCGCCAGCAGCTTGGAAAGTAGCGCCGAAGAGACCCAGTACTTC. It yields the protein CASSLESSAEETQYF.

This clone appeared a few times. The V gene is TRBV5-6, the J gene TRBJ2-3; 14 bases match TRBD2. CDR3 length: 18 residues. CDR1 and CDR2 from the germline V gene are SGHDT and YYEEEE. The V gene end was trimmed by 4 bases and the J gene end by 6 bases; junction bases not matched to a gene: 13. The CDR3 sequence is CASSHYTGTSGGGDTQYF. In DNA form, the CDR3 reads TGTGCCAGCAGCCATTATACCGGGACTAGCGGGGGAGGGGATACGCAGTATTTT.

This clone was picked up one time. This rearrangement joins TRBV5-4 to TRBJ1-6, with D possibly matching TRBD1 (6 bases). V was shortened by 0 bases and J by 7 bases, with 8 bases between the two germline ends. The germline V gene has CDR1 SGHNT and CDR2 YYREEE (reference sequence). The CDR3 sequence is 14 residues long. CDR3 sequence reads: CASSLAQGNSPLHF. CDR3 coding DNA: TGTGCCAGCAGCTTGGCGCAGGGGAATTCACCCCTCCACTTT.